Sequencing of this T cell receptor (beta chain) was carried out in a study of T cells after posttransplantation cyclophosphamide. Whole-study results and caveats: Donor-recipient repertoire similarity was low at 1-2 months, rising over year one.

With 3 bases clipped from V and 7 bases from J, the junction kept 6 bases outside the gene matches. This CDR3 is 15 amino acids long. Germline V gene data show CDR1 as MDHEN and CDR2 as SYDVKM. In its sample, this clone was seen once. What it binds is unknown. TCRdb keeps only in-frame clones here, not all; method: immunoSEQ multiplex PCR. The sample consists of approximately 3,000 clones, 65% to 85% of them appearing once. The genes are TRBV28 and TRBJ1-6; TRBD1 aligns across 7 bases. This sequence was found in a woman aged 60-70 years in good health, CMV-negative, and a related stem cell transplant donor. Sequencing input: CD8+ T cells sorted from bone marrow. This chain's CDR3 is CASSLVPGQNSPLHF. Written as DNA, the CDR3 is TGTGCCAGCAGTTTGGTACCGGGACAGAATTCACCCCTCCACTTT.